This T cell receptor (beta chain) was observed in a study of OX40 agonist ivuxolimab in advanced cancers. Across the study: With a range of roughly 20 to 80, age averaged approximately 54 years, and 65% to 90% were male.

Produced via immunoSEQ multiplex PCR; TCRdb's table is partial and in-frame only. Of 80,000 or so clones listed, 86% are singletons. This CDR3 has 15 residues. The J segment lost 1 base and the V segment lost 2 bases, leaving 5 bases of the junction unmatched. CDR1 and CDR2 (germline): MNHNY, SVGAGI (reference sequence). The receptor's source is an adult with an advanced solid tumor such as melanoma, head and neck, liver or kidney cancer. Sequencing used CD4+ or CD8+ T cells sorted from blood, obtained in a trial of the OX40 agonist ivuxolimab. The V gene is TRBV6-6, the J gene TRBJ2-7; 7 bases fit TRBD1. CDR3 bases: TGTGCCAGCAGTTACACAGGGGAATTATCCTACGAGCAGTACTTC. Residues: CASSYTGELSYEQYF.